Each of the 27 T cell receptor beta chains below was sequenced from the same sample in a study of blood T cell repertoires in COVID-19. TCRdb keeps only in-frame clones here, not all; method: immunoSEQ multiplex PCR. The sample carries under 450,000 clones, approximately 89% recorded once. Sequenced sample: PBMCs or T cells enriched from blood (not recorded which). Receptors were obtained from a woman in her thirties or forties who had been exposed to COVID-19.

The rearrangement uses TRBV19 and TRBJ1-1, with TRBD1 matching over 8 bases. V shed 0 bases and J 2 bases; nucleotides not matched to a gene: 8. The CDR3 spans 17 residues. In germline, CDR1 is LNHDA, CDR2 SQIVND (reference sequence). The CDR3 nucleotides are TGTGCCAGTAGTATAGATAAACACAGGGGGGAAAACACTGAAGCTTTCTTT. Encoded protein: CASSIDKHRGENTEAFF.

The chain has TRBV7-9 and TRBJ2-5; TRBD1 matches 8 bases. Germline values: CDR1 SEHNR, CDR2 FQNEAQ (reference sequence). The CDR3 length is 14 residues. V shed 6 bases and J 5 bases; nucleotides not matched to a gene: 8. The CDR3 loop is CASSSAGGLETQYF. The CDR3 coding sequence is TGTGCCAGCAGTTCGGCAGGGGGCTTGGAGACCCAGTACTTC.

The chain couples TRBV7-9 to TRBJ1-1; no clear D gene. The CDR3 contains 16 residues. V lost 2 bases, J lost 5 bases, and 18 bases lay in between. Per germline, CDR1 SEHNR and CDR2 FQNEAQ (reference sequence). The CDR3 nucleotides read TGTGCCAGCAGCTTATATCGGGGAGAGGGTAGAACTGAAGCTTTCTTT. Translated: CASSLYRGEGRTEAFF.

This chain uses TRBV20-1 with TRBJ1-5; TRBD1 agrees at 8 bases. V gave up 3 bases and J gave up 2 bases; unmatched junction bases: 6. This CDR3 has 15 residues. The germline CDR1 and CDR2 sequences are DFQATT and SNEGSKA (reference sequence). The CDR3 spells CSASAGGAGNQPQHF. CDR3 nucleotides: TGCAGTGCTAGTGCAGGGGGCGCGGGCAATCAGCCCCAGCATTTT.

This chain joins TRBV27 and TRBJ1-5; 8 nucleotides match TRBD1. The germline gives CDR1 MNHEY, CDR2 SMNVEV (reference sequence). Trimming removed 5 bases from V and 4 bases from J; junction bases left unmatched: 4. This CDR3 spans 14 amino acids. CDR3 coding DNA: TGTGCCAGCAGTGGACAGGGCGGGAATCAGCCCCAGCATTTT. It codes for CASSGQGGNQPQHF.

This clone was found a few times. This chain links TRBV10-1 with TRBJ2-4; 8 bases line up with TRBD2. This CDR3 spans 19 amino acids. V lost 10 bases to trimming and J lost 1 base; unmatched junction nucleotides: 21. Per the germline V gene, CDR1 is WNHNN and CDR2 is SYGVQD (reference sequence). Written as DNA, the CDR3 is TGCGCCACCCATCGAAGAGTGACTAGCGTTAGTAGGGCCAAAAACATTCAGTACTTC. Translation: CATHRRVTSVSRAKNIQYF.

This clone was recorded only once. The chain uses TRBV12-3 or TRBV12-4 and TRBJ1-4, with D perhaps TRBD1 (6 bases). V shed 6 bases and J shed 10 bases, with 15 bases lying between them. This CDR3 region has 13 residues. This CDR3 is CASSSKLGGKLFF. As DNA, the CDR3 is TGTGCCAGCAGCTCCAAACTAGGGGGAAAACTGTTTTTT.

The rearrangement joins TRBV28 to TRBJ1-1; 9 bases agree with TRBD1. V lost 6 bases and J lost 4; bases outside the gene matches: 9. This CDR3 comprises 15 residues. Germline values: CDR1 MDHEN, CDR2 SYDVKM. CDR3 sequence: CASRKGQGILTEAFF. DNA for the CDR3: TGTGCCAGCAGGAAGGGACAGGGAATTCTCACTGAAGCTTTCTTT.

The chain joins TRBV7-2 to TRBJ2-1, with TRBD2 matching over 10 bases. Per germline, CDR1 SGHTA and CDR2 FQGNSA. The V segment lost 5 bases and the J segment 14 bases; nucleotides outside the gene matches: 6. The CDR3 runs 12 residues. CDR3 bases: TGTGCCAGCAGCCAGACTAGCGGGTGGGAGTTCTTC. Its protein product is CASSQTSGWEFF.

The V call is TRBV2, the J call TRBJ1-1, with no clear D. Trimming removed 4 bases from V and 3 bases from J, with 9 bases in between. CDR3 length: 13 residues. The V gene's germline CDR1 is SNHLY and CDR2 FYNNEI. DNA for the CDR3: TGTGCCAGCAGTGGAGTCTCTTACACTGAAGCTTTCTTT. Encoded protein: CASSGVSYTEAFF.

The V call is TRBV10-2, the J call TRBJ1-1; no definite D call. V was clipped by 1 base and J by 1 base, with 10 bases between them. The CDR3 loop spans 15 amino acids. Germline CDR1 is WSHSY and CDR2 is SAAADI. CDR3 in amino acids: CASSEFGRQNTEAFF. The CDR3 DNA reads TGCGCCAGCAGTGAGTTCGGGAGGCAGAACACTGAAGCTTTCTTT.

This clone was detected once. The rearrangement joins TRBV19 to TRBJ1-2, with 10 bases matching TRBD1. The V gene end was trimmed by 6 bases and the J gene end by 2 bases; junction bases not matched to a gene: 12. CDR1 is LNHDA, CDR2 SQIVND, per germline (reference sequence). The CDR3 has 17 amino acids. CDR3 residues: CASRGTGDAFANYGYTF. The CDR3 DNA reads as TGTGCCAGTAGGGGGACAGGGGATGCATTTGCCAACTATGGCTACACCTTC.

CDR3 amino acids: CASSQTGTANTGELFF. CDR3 bases: TGCGCCAGCAGCCAGACCGGGACAGCGAACACCGGGGAGCTGTTTTTT. The rearrangement links TRBV4-1 to TRBJ2-2; 7 bases align to TRBD1. The V gene end was trimmed by 3 bases and the J gene end by 0 bases; junction bases not matched to a gene: 4. The CDR3 length is 16 residues. Germline V lookup: CDR1 MGHRA, CDR2 YSYEKL.

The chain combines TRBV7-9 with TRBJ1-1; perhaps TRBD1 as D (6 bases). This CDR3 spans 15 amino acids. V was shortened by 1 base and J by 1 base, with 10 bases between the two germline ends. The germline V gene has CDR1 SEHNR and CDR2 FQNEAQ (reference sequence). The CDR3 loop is CASSLVPRGNTEAFF. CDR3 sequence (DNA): TGTGCCAGCAGCTTAGTACCCAGGGGGAACACTGAAGCTTTCTTT.

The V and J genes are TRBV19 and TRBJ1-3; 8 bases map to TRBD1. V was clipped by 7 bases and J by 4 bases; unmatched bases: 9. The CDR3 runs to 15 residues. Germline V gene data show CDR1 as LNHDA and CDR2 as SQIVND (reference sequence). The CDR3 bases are TGTGCCAGTATCCCGACAGGGGTAATCGGAAACACCATATATTTT. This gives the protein CASIPTGVIGNTIYF.

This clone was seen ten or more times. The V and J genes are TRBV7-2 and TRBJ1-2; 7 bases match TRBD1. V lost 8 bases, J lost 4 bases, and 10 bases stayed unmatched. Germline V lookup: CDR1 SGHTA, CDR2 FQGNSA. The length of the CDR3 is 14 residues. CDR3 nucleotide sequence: TGTGCCAGCCGGAGGGACAGAAGAGTCTATGGCTACACCTTC. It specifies CASRRDRRVYGYTF.

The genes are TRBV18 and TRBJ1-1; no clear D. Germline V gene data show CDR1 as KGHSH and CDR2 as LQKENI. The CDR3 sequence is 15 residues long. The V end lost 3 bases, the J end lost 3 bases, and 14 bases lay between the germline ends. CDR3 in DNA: TGTGCCAGCTCACCCCTCGGAAAGAGGGACACTGAAGCTTTCTTT. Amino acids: CASSPLGKRDTEAFF.

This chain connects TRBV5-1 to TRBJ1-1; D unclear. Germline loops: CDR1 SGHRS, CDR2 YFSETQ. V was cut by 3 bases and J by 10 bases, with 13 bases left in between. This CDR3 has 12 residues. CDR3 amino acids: CASSSNTNSAFF. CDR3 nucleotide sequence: TGCGCCAGCAGCTCGAACACCAATTCAGCTTTCTTT.

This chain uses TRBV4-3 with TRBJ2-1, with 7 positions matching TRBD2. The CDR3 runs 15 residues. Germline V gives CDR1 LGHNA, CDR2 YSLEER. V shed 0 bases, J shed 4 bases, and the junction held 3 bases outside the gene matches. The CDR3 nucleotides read TGCGCCAGCAGCCAAGAGGGACTATCGTACAATGAGCAGTTCTTC. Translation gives CASSQEGLSYNEQFF.

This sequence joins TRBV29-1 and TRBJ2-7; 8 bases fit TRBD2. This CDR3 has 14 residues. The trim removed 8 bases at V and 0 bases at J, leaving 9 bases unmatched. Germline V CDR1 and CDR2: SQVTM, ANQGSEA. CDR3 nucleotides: TGCAGCTACGGTCGGGGGGGTAGCTCCTACGAGCAGTACTTC. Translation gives CSYGRGGSSYEQYF.

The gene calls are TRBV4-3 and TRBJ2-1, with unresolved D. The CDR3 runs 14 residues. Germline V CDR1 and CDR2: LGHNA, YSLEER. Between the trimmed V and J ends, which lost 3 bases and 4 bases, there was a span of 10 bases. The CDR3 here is CASSQNSRYNEQFF. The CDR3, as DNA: TGCGCCAGCAGCCAGAACAGCCGATACAATGAGCAGTTCTTC.

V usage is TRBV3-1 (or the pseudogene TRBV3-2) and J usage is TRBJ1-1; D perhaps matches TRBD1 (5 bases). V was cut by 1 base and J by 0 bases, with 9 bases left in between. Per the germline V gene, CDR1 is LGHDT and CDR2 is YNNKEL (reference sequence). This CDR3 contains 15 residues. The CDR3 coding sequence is TGTGCCAGCAGCCAAGGACAGACCCTGAACACTGAAGCTTTCTTT. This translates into CASSQGQTLNTEAFF.

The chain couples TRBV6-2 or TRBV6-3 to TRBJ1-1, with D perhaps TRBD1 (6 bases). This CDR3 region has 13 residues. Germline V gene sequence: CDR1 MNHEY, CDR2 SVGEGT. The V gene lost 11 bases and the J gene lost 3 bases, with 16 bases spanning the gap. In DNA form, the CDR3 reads TGTGCCTGCCGTTTAGGGGGTTACACTGAAGCTTTCTTT. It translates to CACRLGGYTEAFF.

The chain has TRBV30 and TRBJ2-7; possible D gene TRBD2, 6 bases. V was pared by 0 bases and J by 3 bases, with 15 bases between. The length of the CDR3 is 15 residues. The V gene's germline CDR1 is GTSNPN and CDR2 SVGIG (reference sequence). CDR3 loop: CAWSVWRRDHYEQYF. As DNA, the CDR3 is TGTGCCTGGAGTGTTTGGAGGCGGGATCACTACGAGCAGTACTTC. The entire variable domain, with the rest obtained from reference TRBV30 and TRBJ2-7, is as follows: SQTIHQWPATLVQPVGSPLSLECTVEGTSNPNLYWYRQAAGRGLQLLFYSVGIGQISSEVPQNLSASRPQDRQFILSSKKLLLSDSGFYLCAWSVWRRDHYEQYFGPGTRLTVT.

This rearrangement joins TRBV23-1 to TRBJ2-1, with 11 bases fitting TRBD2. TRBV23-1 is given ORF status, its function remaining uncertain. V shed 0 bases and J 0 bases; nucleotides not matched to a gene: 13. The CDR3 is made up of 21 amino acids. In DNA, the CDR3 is TGCGCCAGCAGTCAATCTGCCGGTGATAGCGGGGGGGAAAGCTCCTACAATGAGCAGTTCTTC. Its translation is CASSQSAGDSGGESSYNEQFF.

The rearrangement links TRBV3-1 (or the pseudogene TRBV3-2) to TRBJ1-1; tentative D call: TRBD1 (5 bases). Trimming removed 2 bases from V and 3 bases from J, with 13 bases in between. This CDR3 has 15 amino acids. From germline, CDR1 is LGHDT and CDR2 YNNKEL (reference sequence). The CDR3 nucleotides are TGTGCCAGCAGCCAATCCGCTACAGGTTACACTGAAGCTTTCTTT. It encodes CASSQSATGYTEAFF.

CDR3 amino acids: CASGPGLAGGRYTGELFF. The CDR3 coding sequence is TGTGCCAGCGGACCCGGGCTAGCGGGAGGGCGGTACACCGGGGAGCTGTTTTTT. The genes are TRBV11-3 and TRBJ2-2; 12 nucleotides match TRBD2. The CDR3 is 18 residues long. V shed 8 bases, J shed 3 bases, and the junction held 13 bases outside the gene matches. Germline V gene data show CDR1 as SGHNT and CDR2 as YENEEA. Full variable domain (remainder filled in from reference TRBV11-3 and TRBJ2-2): EAGVVQSPRYKIIEKKQPVAFWCNPISGHNTLYWYLQNLGQGPELLIRYENEEAVDDSQLPKDRFSAERLKGVDSTLKIQPAELGDSAVYLCASGPGLAGGRYTGELFFGEGSRLTVL.